This TCR beta chain appears in the sequencing data of a study of OX40 agonist ivuxolimab in advanced cancers. Some clones are missing from TCRdb's copy, which holds only in-frame ones; the method was immunoSEQ multiplex PCR. The table shows tens of thousands of clones, with 70% to 90% occurring only once. Germline V gene lookup returns CDR1 SGHNT and CDR2 YYREEE (reference sequence). This CDR3 region has 16 residues. V lost 1 base, J lost 6 bases, and 13 bases stayed unmatched. The source is an adult with an advanced solid tumor such as melanoma, head and neck, liver or kidney cancer. Sequencing was performed on CD4+ or CD8+ T cells sorted from blood, taken in a trial of the OX40 agonist ivuxolimab. The rearrangement joins TRBV5-4 to TRBJ2-7; 7 bases line up with TRBD1. This CDR3 reads CASSLYWQQGHGEQYF. DNA for the CDR3: TGTGCCAGCAGCTTGTACTGGCAACAGGGGCACGGCGAGCAGTACTTC.